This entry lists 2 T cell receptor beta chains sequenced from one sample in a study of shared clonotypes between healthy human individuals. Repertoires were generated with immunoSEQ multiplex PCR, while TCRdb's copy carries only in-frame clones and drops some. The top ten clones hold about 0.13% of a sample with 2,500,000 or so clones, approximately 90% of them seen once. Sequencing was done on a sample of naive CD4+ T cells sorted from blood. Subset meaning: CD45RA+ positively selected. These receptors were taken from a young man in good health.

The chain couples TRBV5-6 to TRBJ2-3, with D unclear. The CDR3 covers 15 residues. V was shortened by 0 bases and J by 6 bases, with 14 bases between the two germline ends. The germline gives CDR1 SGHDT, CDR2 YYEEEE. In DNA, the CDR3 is TGTGCCAGCAGCTTGGTTTCGGGCGTAGGGGATACGCAGTATTTT. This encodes CASSLVSGVGDTQYF.

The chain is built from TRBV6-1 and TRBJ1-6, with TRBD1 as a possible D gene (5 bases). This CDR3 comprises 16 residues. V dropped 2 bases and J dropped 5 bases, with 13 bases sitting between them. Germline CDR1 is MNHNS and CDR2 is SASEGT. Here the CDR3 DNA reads TGTGCCAGCAGTGAATGGGGACTGACCAATAATTCACCCCTCCACTTT. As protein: CASSEWGLTNNSPLHF.